This entry is about one T cell receptor (beta chain). The sample comes from a study of TIL therapy for anti-PD-1-resistant metastatic lung cancer. Germline V gene lookup returns CDR1 LGHNT and CDR2 FRNRAP. Trimming removed 6 bases from V and 7 bases from J; junction bases left unmatched: 7. This CDR3 region has 13 residues. The sample's time point: pre-treatment sample, taken before nivolumab and TIL therapy. The immunoSEQ assay was v3. Sequenced by immunoSEQ multiplex PCR; TCRdb stores in-frame clones only, minus some. The sample lists 36,000 or so clones, around 70% occurring once. This sequence was found in a person aged 25 to 85 with non-small cell lung cancer. The V gene is TRBV12-5, the J gene TRBJ1-1; 8 positions agree with TRBD1. Sample: blood, taken at baseline. CDR3 sequence (DNA): TGTGCTAGTGGGTTGACAGGGGATGGTGAAGCTTTCTTT. Amino acids: CASGLTGDGEAFF.